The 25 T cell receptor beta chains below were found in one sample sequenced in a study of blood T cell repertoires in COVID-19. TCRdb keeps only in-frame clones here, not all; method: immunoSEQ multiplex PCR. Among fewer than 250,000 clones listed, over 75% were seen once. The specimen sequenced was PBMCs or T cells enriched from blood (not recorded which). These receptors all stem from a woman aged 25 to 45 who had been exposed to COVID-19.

CDR3 nucleotides: TGTGCCAGTAGTACCACAGGGGGCAGGGATGGCTACACCTTC. This sequence encodes CASSTTGGRDGYTF. The chain uses TRBV19 and TRBJ1-2; TRBD1 matches at 9 bases. The CDR3 totals 14 residues. Trimming at V came to 4 bases and at J to 6 bases, leaving 6 bases not matched to a gene. Germline V gene sequence: CDR1 LNHDA, CDR2 SQIVND (reference sequence).

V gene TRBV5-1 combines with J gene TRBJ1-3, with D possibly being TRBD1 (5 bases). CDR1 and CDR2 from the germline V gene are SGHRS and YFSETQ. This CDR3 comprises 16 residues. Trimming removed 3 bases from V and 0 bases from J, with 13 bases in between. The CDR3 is CASSSSGWYSGNTIYF. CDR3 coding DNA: TGCGCCAGCAGCTCCTCAGGGTGGTACTCTGGAAACACCATATATTTT.

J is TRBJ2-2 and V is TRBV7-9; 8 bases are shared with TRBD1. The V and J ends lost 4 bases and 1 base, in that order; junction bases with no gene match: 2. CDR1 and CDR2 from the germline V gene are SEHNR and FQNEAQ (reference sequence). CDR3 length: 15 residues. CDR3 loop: CASSYGQGNTGELFF. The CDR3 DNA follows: TGTGCCAGCAGCTATGGACAGGGGAACACCGGGGAGCTGTTTTTT.

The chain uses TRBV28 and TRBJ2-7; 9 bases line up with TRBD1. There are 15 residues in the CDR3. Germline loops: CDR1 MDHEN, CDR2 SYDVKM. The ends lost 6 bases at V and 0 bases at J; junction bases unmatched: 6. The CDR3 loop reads CASRKTGGLSYEQYF. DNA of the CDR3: TGTGCCAGCAGAAAAACAGGGGGCCTCTCCTACGAGCAGTACTTC. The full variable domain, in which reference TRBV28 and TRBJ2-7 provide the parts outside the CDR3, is DVKVTQSSRYLVKRTGEKVFLECVQDMDHENMFWYRQDPGLGLRLIYFSYDVKMKEKGDIPEGYSVSREKKERFSLILESASTNQTSMYLCASRKTGGLSYEQYFGPGTRLTVT.

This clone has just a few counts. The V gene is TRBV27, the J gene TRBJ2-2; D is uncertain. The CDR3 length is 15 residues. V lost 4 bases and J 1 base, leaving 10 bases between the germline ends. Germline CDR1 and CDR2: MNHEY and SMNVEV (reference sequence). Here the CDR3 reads CASSYNIQNTGELFF. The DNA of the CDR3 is TGTGCCAGCAGTTATAACATCCAGAACACCGGGGAGCTGTTTTTT.

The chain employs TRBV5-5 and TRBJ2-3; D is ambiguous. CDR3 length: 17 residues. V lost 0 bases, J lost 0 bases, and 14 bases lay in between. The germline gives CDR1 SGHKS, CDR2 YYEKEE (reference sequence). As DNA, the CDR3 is TGTGCCAGCAGCTTGGAAACGGGTAGAACAAGCACAGATACGCAGTATTTT. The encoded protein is CASSLETGRTSTDTQYF.

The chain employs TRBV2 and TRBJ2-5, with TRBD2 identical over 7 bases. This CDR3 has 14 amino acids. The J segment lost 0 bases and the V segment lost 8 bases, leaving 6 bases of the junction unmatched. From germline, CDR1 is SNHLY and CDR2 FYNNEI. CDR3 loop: CASVLALYQETQYF. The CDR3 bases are TGTGCCAGCGTACTAGCGTTGTACCAAGAGACCCAGTACTTC.

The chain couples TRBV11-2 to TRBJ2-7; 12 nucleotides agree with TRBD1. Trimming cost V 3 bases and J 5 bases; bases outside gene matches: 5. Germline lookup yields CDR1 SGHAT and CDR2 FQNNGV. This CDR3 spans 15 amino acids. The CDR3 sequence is CASSFTGTGGDEQYF. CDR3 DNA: TGTGCCAGCAGCTTCACCGGGACAGGGGGCGACGAGCAGTACTTC.

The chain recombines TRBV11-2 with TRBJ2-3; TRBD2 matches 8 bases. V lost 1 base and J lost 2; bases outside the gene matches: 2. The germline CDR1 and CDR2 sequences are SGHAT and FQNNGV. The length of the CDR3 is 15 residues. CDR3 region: CASSLVSGVTDTQYF. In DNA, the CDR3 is TGTGCCAGCAGCTTAGTTAGCGGGGTCACAGATACGCAGTATTTT.

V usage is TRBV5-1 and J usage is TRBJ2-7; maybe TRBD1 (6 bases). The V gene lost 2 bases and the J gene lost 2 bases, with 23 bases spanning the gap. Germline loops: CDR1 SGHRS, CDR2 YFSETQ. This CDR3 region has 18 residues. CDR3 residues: CASSLPNAGTTLTYEQYF. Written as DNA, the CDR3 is TGCGCCAGCAGCTTACCTAATGCCGGGACAACGCTGACCTACGAGCAGTACTTC. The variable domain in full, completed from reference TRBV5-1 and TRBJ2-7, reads KAGVTQTPRYLIKTRGQQVTLSCSPISGHRSVSWYQQTPGQGLQFLFEYFSETQRNKGNFPGRFSGRQFSNSRSEMNVSTLELGDSALYLCASSLPNAGTTLTYEQYFGPGTRLTVT.

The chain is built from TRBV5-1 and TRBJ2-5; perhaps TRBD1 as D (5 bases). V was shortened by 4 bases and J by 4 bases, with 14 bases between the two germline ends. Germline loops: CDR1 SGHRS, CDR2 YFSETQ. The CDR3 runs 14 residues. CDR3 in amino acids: CASSGTAGRETQYF. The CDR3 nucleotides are TGCGCCAGCAGCGGTACCGCAGGGCGAGAGACCCAGTACTTC.

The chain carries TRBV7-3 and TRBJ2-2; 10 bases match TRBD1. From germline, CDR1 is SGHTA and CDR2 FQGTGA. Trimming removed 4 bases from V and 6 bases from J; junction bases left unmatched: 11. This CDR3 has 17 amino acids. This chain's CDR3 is CASSSDPRQGAAGELFF. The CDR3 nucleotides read TGTGCCAGCAGCTCTGACCCTCGACAGGGGGCCGCCGGGGAGCTGTTTTTT.

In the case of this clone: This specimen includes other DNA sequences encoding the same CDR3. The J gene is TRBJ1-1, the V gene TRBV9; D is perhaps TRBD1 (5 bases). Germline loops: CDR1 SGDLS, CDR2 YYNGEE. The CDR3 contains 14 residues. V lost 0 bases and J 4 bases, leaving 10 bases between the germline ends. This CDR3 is CASSVGGGGTEAFF. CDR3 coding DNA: TGTGCCAGCAGCGTAGGGGGGGGTGGCACTGAAGCTTTCTTT.

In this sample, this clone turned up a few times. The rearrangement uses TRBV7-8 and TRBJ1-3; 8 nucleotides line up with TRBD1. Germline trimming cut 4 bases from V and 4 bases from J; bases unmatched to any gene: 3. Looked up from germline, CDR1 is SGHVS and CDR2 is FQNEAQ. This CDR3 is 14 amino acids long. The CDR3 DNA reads TGTGCCAGCAGCTACAGGGGGTCAGGAAACACCATATATTTT. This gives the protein CASSYRGSGNTIYF.

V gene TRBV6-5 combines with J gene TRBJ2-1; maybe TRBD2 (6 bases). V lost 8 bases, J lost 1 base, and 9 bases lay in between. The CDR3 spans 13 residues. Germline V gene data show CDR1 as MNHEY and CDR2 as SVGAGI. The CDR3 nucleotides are TGTGCCAGCTGTCTAGCGTCCTACAATGAGCAGTTCTTC. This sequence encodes CASCLASYNEQFF.

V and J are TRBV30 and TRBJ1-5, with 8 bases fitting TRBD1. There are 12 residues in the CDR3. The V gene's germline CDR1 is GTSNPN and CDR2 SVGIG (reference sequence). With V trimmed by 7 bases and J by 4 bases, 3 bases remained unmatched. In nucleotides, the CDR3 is TGTGCCTACCGACAGGGGAATCAGCCCCAGCATTTT. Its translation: CAYRQGNQPQHF.

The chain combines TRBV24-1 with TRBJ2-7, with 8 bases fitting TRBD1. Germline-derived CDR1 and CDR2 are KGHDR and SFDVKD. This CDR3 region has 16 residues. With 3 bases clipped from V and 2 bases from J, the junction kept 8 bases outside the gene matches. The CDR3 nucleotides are TGTGCCACCAGTGATGCCGGACAGGGAAATCCCTACGAGCAGTACTTC. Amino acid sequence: CATSDAGQGNPYEQYF.

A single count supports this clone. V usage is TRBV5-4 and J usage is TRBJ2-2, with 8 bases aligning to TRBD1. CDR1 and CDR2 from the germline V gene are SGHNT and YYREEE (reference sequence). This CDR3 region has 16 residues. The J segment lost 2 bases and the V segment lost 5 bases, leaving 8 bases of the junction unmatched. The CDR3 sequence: CASSSGGVTNTGELFF. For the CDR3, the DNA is TGTGCCAGCAGTTCAGGGGGCGTCACTAACACCGGGGAGCTGTTTTTT.

As DNA, the CDR3 is TGTGCCAGCAGTTTTTCCGGACAAGGAACAGATACGCAGTATTTT. Protein sequence: CASSFSGQGTDTQYF. V usage is TRBV27 and J usage is TRBJ2-3; TRBD1 is a possible D gene (5 bases). The CDR3 is made up of 15 amino acids. The germline V gene has CDR1 MNHEY and CDR2 SMNVEV (reference sequence). Trimming took 3 bases from V and 3 from J, leaving 13 bases between them.

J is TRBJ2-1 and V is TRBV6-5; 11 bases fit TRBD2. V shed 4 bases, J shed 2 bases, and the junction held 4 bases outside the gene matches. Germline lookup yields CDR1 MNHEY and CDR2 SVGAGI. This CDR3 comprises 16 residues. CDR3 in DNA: TGTGCCAGCAGTTCTCCTAGCGGGAGGACCTACAATGAGCAGTTCTTC. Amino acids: CASSSPSGRTYNEQFF.

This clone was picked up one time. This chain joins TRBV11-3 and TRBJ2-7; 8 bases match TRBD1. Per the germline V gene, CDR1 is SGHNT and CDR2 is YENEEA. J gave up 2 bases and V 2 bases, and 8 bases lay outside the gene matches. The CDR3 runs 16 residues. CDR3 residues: CASSLRTGTGTYEQYF. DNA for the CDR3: TGTGCCAGCAGCTTACGAACCGGGACAGGCACCTACGAGCAGTACTTC.

The CDR3 DNA reads TGCGCCAGCAGCTTGGGGTCTTTAGTGAACACTGAAGCTTTCTTT. This codes for CASSLGSLVNTEAFF. The chain recombines TRBV5-1 with TRBJ1-1; D not resolved. Germline values: CDR1 SGHRS, CDR2 YFSETQ. Trimming shortened V by 0 bases and J by 0 bases, and 9 bases separated the two germline ends. There are 15 residues in the CDR3. The full variable domain, completed using reference TRBV5-1 and TRBJ1-1, is KAGVTQTPRYLIKTRGQQVTLSCSPISGHRSVSWYQQTPGQGLQFLFEYFSETQRNKGNFPGRFSGRQFSNSRSEMNVSTLELGDSALYLCASSLGSLVNTEAFFGQGTRLTVV.

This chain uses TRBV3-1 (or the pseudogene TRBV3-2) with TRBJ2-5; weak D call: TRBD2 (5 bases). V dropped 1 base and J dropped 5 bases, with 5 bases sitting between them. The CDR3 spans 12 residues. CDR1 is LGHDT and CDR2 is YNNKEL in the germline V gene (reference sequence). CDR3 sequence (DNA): TGTGCCAGCAGCCAAGGCGGGGAGACCCAGTACTTC. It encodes CASSQGGETQYF.

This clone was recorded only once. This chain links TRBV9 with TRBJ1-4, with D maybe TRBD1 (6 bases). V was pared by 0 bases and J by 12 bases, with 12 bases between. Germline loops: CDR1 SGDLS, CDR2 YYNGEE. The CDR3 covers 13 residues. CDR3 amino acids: CASSVVSGVELFF. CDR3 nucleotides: TGTGCCAGCAGCGTAGTGTCAGGGGTAGAACTGTTTTTT.

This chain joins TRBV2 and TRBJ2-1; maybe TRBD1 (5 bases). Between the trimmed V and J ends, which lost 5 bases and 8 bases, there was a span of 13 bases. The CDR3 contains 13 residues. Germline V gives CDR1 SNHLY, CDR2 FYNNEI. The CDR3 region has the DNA TGTGCCAGCAGTCAATATAGGGGCGATGAGCAGTTCTTC. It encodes CASSQYRGDEQFF.